This is a list of T cell receptor beta chains from one sample in a study of a mutant IDH1 vaccine in newly diagnosed glioma. Sequencing was performed with immunoSEQ multiplex PCR; in TCRdb, only in-frame clones are kept and a portion is missing. The sample holds 25,000 to 40,000 clones; approximately 89% are singletons and the top ten take 2.2%. These TCRs' antigens remain unknown. The sequenced sample was PBMCs, obtained from a glioma patient whose treatment included an IDH1 peptide vaccine. The receptors shown here come from a man aged 35-49 years with glioma. The CDR3 runs from the conserved cysteine through the conserved F or W. D genes are given only for firm matches. Size tells how often a clone was seen (once, few, many) or the class of an expanded clone, and some rows leave it out.

d_call j_call v_call clone_size cdr3_aa cdr3_nt
NA TRBJ2-6 TRBV10-3 NA CAISEGLGSSGANVLTF TGTGCCATCAGTGAGGGGCTGGGGAGCTCTGGGGCCAACGTCCTGACTTTC
NA TRBJ2-1 TRBV14 NA CASSPPRQGGYNEQFF TGTGCCAGCAGCCCCCCCCGGCAGGGGGGCTACAATGAGCAGTTCTTC
NA TRBJ1-6 TRBV28 medium-sized CASSPSPSSPLHF TGTGCCAGCAGTCCCAGCCCCAGTTCACCCCTCCACTTT
NA TRBJ1-5 TRBV9 NA CASSVGPRRENQPQHF TGTGCCAGCAGCGTAGGTCCCAGGAGAGAAAATCAGCCCCAGCATTTT
NA TRBJ1-2 TRBV28 NA CASSRGGTVPDGYTF TGTGCCAGCAGCCGCGGGGGGACGGTCCCAGATGGCTACACCTTC
NA TRBJ2-2 TRBV5-5 NA CASSSDITGELFF TGTGCCAGCAGCTCTGACATCACCGGGGAGCTGTTTTTT
NA TRBJ1-1 TRBV5-6 NA CASSLASFGGHTEAFF TGTGCCAGCAGCTTGGCCAGTTTTGGGGGGCACACTGAAGCTTTCTTT
TRBD2 TRBJ2-1 TRBV9 NA CASSASGRSNEQFF TGTGCCAGCAGCGCCAGCGGGAGAAGCAATGAGCAGTTCTTC
TRBD1 TRBJ1-5 TRBV4-2 few CASSQEKTGESNQPQHF TGTGCCAGCAGCCAGGAGAAGACAGGGGAAAGCAATCAGCCCCAGCATTTT
NA TRBJ2-1 TRBV5-6 once CASSLAGSSYNEQFF TGTGCCAGCAGCCTGGCAGGTAGCTCCTACAATGAGCAGTTCTTC
NA TRBJ2-1 TRBV5-4 NA CASSLDTPAYNEQFF TGTGCCAGCAGCTTGGACACACCCGCCTACAATGAGCAGTTCTTC
NA TRBJ2-6 TRBV30 NA CAWSVPKHSGANVLTF TGTGCCTGGAGTGTCCCGAAGCACTCTGGGGCCAACGTCCTGACTTTC
NA TRBJ2-4 TRBV13 NA CASSSREEPWNIQYF TGTGCCAGCAGCTCGAGGGAGGAGCCGTGGAACATTCAGTACTTC
NA TRBJ2-3 TRBV5-1 NA CASSLTGTQGDTQYF TGCGCCAGCAGCTTGACCGGGACACAAGGCGATACGCAGTATTTT
NA TRBJ1-2 TRBV6-1 NA CASSEGSVDPVYGYTF TGTGCCAGCAGTGAAGGGAGCGTGGATCCGGTCTATGGCTACACCTTC
NA TRBJ2-7 TRBV19 NA CASSIVKDSEQYF TGTGCCAGTAGTATAGTCAAGGACAGCGAGCAGTACTTC
NA TRBJ2-2 TRBV6-1 NA CASSGTRGASNTGELFF TGTGCCAGCAGTGGGACTAGGGGGGCATCGAACACCGGGGAGCTGTTTTTT
TRBD1 TRBJ1-3 TRBV6-1 NA CASSETGSGNTIYF TGTGCCAGCAGTGAGACAGGGTCTGGAAACACCATATATTTT
NA TRBJ1-2 TRBV6-5 NA CASSLTGIYGYTF TGTGCCAGCAGTCTTACGGGGATTTATGGCTACACCTTC
NA TRBJ2-1 TRBV7-9 NA CASSLAGSYNEQFF TGTGCCAGCAGCTTAGCGGGATCCTACAATGAGCAGTTCTTC
NA TRBJ1-4 TRBV10-3 NA CAISESRAGEKLFF TGTGCCATCAGTGAGTCCAGGGCAGGGGAAAAACTGTTTTTT
TRBD1 TRBJ1-1 TRBV6-5 NA CASSLGQGLGWTEAFF TGTGCCAGCAGTTTGGGACAGGGGCTGGGGTGGACTGAAGCTTTCTTT
NA TRBJ1-1 TRBV19 NA CASSNRPNTEAFF TGTGCCAGTAGTAACAGGCCGAACACTGAAGCTTTCTTT
NA TRBJ1-5 TRBV28 NA CASRVRAALDSNQPQHF TGTGCCAGCCGCGTACGAGCAGCCTTGGATAGCAATCAGCCCCAGCATTTT
TRBD2 TRBJ2-2 TRBV27 NA CASSLWVAGAPGELFF TGTGCCAGCAGTTTGTGGGTAGCGGGGGCTCCCGGGGAGCTGTTTTTT
NA TRBJ1-3 TRBV5-1 NA CASSLVGSGNTIYF TGCGCCAGCAGCTTGGTCGGCTCTGGAAACACCATATATTTT
TRBD1 TRBJ2-7 TRBV7-9 NA CASSLTDRVGEQYF TGTGCCAGCAGCTTAACCGACAGGGTAGGCGAGCAGTACTTC
NA TRBJ2-2 TRBV10-3 NA CAMRGNTGELFF TGTGCCATGAGAGGGAACACCGGGGAGCTGTTTTTT
NA TRBJ2-1 TRBV10-1 NA CASSPLAGPFNEQFF TGCGCCAGCAGTCCCCTCGCGGGTCCTTTCAATGAGCAGTTCTTC
NA TRBJ1-1 TRBV7-6 NA CASSPTGLNTEAFF TGTGCCAGCAGCCCGACAGGTCTGAACACTGAAGCTTTCTTT
NA TRBJ2-7 TRBV20-1 NA CSASQSYEQYF TGCAGTGCTAGCCAGTCCTACGAGCAGTACTTC
TRBD2 TRBJ2-7 TRBV7-2 NA CASRSRGDVPYEQYF TGTGCCAGCAGAAGTCGGGGGGACGTACCCTACGAGCAGTACTTC
NA TRBJ1-2 TRBV5-1 NA CASSPRFDGYGYTF TGCGCCAGCAGTCCGAGATTCGACGGCTATGGCTACACCTTC
NA TRBJ2-7 TRBV2 NA CASSEESGSSYEQYF TGTGCCAGCAGTGAAGAGTCAGGGAGCTCCTACGAGCAGTACTTC
NA TRBJ1-2 TRBV7-2 NA CASSSSGEVGGYTF TGTGCCAGCAGCTCCTCAGGGGAGGTTGGGGGCTACACCTTC
NA TRBJ1-5 TRBV11-2 NA CASSVTTGNQPQHF TGTGCCAGCAGCGTAACCACAGGGAATCAGCCCCAGCATTTT
NA TRBJ2-7 TRBV4-2 NA CASSQDIGDEQYF TGTGCCAGCAGCCAAGATATCGGGGACGAGCAGTACTTC
TRBD2 TRBJ2-2 TRBV7-2 once CASSLVGSGGRANTGELFF TGTGCCAGCAGCTTAGTGGGTAGCGGGGGCCGAGCGAACACCGGGGAGCTGTTTTTT
NA TRBJ1-4 TRBV11-2 NA CASSLSGGKDEKLFF TGTGCCAGCAGCTTATCTGGGGGGAAAGATGAAAAACTGTTTTTT
NA TRBJ2-2 TRBV5-6 NA CASSFGLTGELFF TGTGCCAGCAGCTTCGGTCTGACCGGGGAGCTGTTTTTT
NA TRBJ2-7 TRBV19 NA CASSITGFDFGSTYEQYF TGTGCCAGTAGTATAACAGGGTTTGATTTCGGATCTACCTACGAGCAGTACTTC
TRBD1 TRBJ1-2 TRBV9 once CASSVAPSPGTGFGYTF TGTGCCAGCAGCGTAGCTCCCTCGCCTGGGACAGGCTTTGGCTACACCTTC
TRBD1 TRBJ1-6 TRBV19 NA CASSPLPGQGYNSPLHF TGTGCCAGTAGTCCCCTCCCGGGACAGGGCTATAATTCACCCCTCCACTTT
NA TRBJ2-6 TRBV7-9 few CASSLPRGRTGANVLTF TGTGCCAGCAGTTTGCCGCGGGGGCGCACTGGGGCCAACGTCCTGACTTTC